Each of the 6 T cell receptor beta chains below was sequenced from the same sample in a study of blood T cell repertoires in COVID-19. Sequencing used immunoSEQ multiplex PCR; TCRdb keeps in-frame clones, though not all of them. The table has 65,000 to 90,000 clones, 85% to 90% seen once. Sequencing was carried out using peripheral blood. The receptor set was obtained from an elderly man with acute or convalescent COVID-19.

The rearrangement joins TRBV3-1 (or the pseudogene TRBV3-2) to TRBJ2-1; TRBD1 matches at 12 bases. The germline V gene has CDR1 LGHDT and CDR2 YNNKEL (reference sequence). V trimming: 5 bases; J trimming: 9 bases; junction bases outside the gene matches: 11. The CDR3 is 16 amino acids. The CDR3 nucleotides are TGTGCCAGCAGCAAGCCCCCGGGACAGGGGGCTGGTGAGCAGTTCTTC. Translated: CASSKPPGQGAGEQFF.

The V call is TRBV19, the J call TRBJ1-1; unclear D gene. Trimming removed 3 bases from V and 7 bases from J, with 9 bases in between. Germline V gene sequence: CDR1 LNHDA, CDR2 SQIVND (reference sequence). This CDR3 has 12 amino acids. CDR3 coding DNA: TGTGCCAGTAGTATTCAGACGGGTGAAGCTTTCTTT. Protein product: CASSIQTGEAFF.

This chain uses TRBV7-2 with TRBJ1-1; D possibly corresponds to TRBD1 (6 bases). This CDR3 comprises 14 residues. The germline gives CDR1 SGHTA, CDR2 FQGNSA. V was shortened by 2 bases and J by 5 bases, with 12 bases between the two germline ends. CDR3 nucleotides: TGTGCCAGCAGCTTAACCGGGACACAAACTGAAGCTTTCTTT. Its translation: CASSLTGTQTEAFF.

The gene calls are TRBV2 and TRBJ2-4, with D maybe TRBD2 (7 bases). CDR1 and CDR2 (germline): SNHLY, FYNNEI. The V end was cut by 11 bases, the J end by 7 bases, with 18 bases between. The CDR3 consists of 13 residues. CDR3 DNA sequence: TGTGCCGGAGGGGGAGGGGGTTCTAACATTCAGTACTTC. Translation gives CAGGGGGSNIQYF.

The rearrangement joins TRBV9 to TRBJ2-5, with 7 bases identical to TRBD2. The CDR3 has 16 amino acids. Trimming took 3 bases from V and 5 from J; bases not matched to a gene: 13. Germline-derived CDR1 and CDR2 are SGDLS and YYNGEE. The CDR3 region is CASSAERGGSGETQYF. The CDR3 DNA reads TGTGCCAGCAGCGCAGAGAGAGGAGGTAGCGGGGAGACCCAGTACTTC. The full variable domain, its missing parts supplied by reference TRBV9 and TRBJ2-5, is DSGVTQTPKHLITATGQRVTLRCSPRSGDLSVYWYQQSLDQGLQFLIQYYNGEERAKGNILERFSAQQFPDLHSELNLSSLELGDSALYFCASSAERGGSGETQYFGPGTRLLVL.

This CDR3 is CSVTTGGYPEAFF. In nucleotides, the CDR3 is TGCAGCGTGACGACAGGGGGCTATCCTGAAGCTTTCTTT. The J gene is TRBJ1-1, the V gene TRBV29-1; TRBD1 aligns across 10 bases. Trimming cost V 6 bases and J 6 bases; bases outside gene matches: 7. This CDR3 is built from 13 residues. Germline V gene data show CDR1 as SQVTM and CDR2 as ANQGSEA.